This TCR beta chain stems from a study of T cell responses to AZD1222 COVID-19 vaccine. Study background: Both about-4-week and about-12-week second-dose recipients were combined.

Germline values: CDR1 SEHNR, CDR2 FQNEAQ (reference sequence). The length of the CDR3 is 11 residues. V shed 5 bases and J shed 7 bases, with 8 bases lying between them. Some clones are missing from TCRdb's copy, which holds only in-frame ones; the method was immunoSEQ multiplex PCR. The sample shows 150,000 to 180,000 clones, 90% of them seen only once. The chain recombines TRBV7-9 with TRBJ2-5, with D unclear. The receptor's source is an adult in good health. Source: peripheral blood, taken on day 0 of AZD1222 vaccination. The CDR3 here is CASSGGRTQYF. The CDR3 bases are TGTGCCAGCAGCGGTGGCCGGACCCAGTACTTC. The full variable domain, in which reference TRBV7-9 and TRBJ2-5 provide the parts outside the CDR3, is DTGVSQNPRHKITKRGQNVTFRCDPISEHNRLYWYRQTLGQGPEFLTYFQNEAQLEKSRLLSDRFSAERPKGSFSTLEIQRTEQGDSAMYLCASSGGRTQYFGPGTRLLVL.